The rows below give T cell receptor beta chains drawn from one sample of a study of blood T cell repertoires in COVID-19. TCRdb's copy holds only in-frame clones and misses some; the assay was immunoSEQ multiplex PCR. The sample contains around 260,000 clones, 75% to 90% of which appear only once. Material for sequencing was peripheral blood. The receptors were sampled from a young woman with active or convalescent COVID-19. Each CDR3 is given without its conserved first and last residue.

v_call cdr3_aa
TRBV19 ASSIRSALDEQF
TRBV5-1 ASSSVTNTGELF
TRBV6-4 ASSGVAGDTDTQY
TRBV4-3 ASSQDVGQHTGELF
TRBV7-9 ASSGNVQGTFEKLF
TRBV7-6 ASSLAPRLAGPQETQY
TRBV7-8 ASSLAFQVGNTIY
TRBV6-1 ASRRDRGWDSPLH
TRBV2 ASGQDSSGANVLT
TRBV27 ASRASGGIQY
TRBV7-3 ASSLMPGNTEAF
TRBV7-7 ASSHPYGTGYYGYT
TRBV20-1 SAPTLGFYT
TRBV13 ASSLRGIAGHNEQF
TRBV18 ASSIPGQRGETQY
TRBV4-2 ASSQDLRRGAGGNEQF
TRBV19 ASRGLLSGANVLT
TRBV18 ASSPLGSGAYEQF
TRBV13 ASSRAARSYNSPLH
TRBV5-1 ASSAGPVNTEAF
TRBV18 ASSPLDTFGTEAF
TRBV2 ASSEVRETQY
TRBV11-2 ASSRSYRGKPGRSY
TRBV2 ASSETGVVNTEAF
TRBV11-2 ASSPDRGGGYT
TRBV2 ASSERTRLTTNNEQF
TRBV14 ASSQEAEASYEQY
TRBV7-7 ASSLPHLLAGAQETQY
TRBV10-3 AILDDRGVFYGYT
TRBV4-3 ASSQEVGGGRNNEQF
TRBV27 ASSLGTGILFEQY
TRBV6-5 ASRPTGESTPQH
TRBV7-2 ASTSGLAGGTQY
TRBV6-5 ASSKRGNLGETQY
TRBV18 ASSPLRDRGRGGQETQY
TRBV18 ASSLDREDTQY
TRBV4-2 ASSQRETNQPQH
TRBV11-2 ASSSQGAIGYT
TRBV7-8 ASSLELNYEQY
TRBV6-1 ASSEWLAGGQETQY
TRBV19 ASSISVQINSPLH
TRBV2 ASSEWIGFNAGTGNTIY
TRBV6-2/TRBV6-3 ASSRSGTGVYGYT
TRBV6-2/TRBV6-3 ASSLATGTGDHEQY
TRBV6-5 ASSSTSGDNEQF
TRBV10-2 ATTTGTGGIHGYT
TRBV4-3 ASSQQTSGGLSTDTQY
TRBV21-1 ASSSDTLNTEAF